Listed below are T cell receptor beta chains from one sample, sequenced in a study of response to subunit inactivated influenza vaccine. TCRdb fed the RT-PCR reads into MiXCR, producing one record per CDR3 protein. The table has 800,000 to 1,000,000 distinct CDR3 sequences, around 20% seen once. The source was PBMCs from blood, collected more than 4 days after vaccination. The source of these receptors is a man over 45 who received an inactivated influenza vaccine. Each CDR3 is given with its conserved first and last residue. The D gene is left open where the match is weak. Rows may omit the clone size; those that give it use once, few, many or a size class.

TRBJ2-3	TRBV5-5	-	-	TGTGCCAGCAGCTTCTCCGGGGGCTTCACAGATACGCAGTATTTT	CASSFSGGFTDTQYF
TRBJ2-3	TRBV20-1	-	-	TGCAGTGCTAGAATCCCGTTCTCCACAGATACGCAGTATTTT	CSARIPFSTDTQYF
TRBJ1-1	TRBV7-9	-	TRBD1	TGTGCCAGCAGCCTAAGACACAGGGGTGTGAACACTGAAGCTTTCTTT	CASSLRHRGVNTEAFF
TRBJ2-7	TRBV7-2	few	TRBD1	TGTGCCAGCAGCTCAACAGGGGTACCGGGCGAGCAGTACTTC	CASSSTGVPGEQYF
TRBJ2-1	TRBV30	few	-	TGTGCCTGGAGGGGGGGGCAGGGCTACAATGAGCAGTTCTTC	CAWRGGQGYNEQFF
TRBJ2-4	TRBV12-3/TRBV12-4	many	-	TGTGCCAGCAGTACCACGGGGAACATTCAGTACTTC	CASSTTGNIQYF
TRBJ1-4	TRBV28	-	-	TGTGCCAGCAGTTCGCCCCAAAATGAAAAACTGTTTTTT	CASSSPQNEKLFF
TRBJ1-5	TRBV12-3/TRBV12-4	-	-	TGTGCCAGCAGTTTTGTAGGCCAGGGGCCCCAGCATTTT	CASSFVGQGPQHF
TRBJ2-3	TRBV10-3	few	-	TGTGCCATCAATCCGAGCACAGATACGCAGTATTTT	CAINPSTDTQYF
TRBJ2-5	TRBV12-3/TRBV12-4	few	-	TGTGCCAGCAGAAGTAACATGATGCGGAGAGAGACCCAGTACTTC	CASRSNMMRRETQYF
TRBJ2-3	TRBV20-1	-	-	TGCAGTGCTACCCTAAGGGTCGTGAGCACAGATACGCAGTATTTT	CSATLRVVSTDTQYF
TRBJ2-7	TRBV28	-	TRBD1	TGTGCCAGCAGTCCCCCGGACAGGGGCCGACCCTACGAGCAGTACTTC	CASSPPDRGRPYEQYF
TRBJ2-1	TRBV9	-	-	TGTGCCAGCAGCTCCCCGACCCACCTCAATGAGCAGTTCTTC	CASSSPTHLNEQFF
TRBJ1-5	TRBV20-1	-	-	TGCAGTGCTCCCGACAACGCCAGGGGAAAGCCCCAGCATTTT	CSAPDNARGKPQHF
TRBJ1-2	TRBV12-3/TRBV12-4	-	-	TGTGCCAGCAGTTTAGATCCGGGGAGCTATGGCTACACCTTC	CASSLDPGSYGYTF
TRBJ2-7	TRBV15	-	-	TGTGCCACCAGCACTTTTAGCCCTCCCTACGAGCAGTACTTC	CATSTFSPPYEQYF
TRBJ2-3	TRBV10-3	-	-	TGTGCCATCAGCCGAGGACAGACCAACACAGATACGCAGTATTTT	CAISRGQTNTDTQYF
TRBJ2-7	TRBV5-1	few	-	TGCGCCAGCAGCCCATCCAGGATTAGTTACGAGCAGTACTTC	CASSPSRISYEQYF
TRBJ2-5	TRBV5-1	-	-	TGCGCCAGCAGCTTGGCCTTGAATGACCGGGAGACCCAGTACTTC	CASSLALNDRETQYF
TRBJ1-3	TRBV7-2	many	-	TGTGCCAGCAGCCCACAGGAATCCCTCTCTGGAAACACCATATATTTT	CASSPQESLSGNTIYF
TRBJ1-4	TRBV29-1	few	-	TGCAGCTCCCGGGACCATAGTGGAAAACTGTTTTTT	CSSRDHSGKLFF
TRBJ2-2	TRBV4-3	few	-	TGCGCCAGCAGCCAAGATCACCCAGCGGTGAACACCGGGGAGCTGTTTTTT	CASSQDHPAVNTGELFF
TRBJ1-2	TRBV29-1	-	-	TGCAGCGTTGAAAGTTTGGGGCCGGATTATGGCTACACCTTC	CSVESLGPDYGYTF
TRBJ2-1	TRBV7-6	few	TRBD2	TGTGCCAGCAGCTTAGGGACTAGCGGGAGGCGCTACAATGAGCAGTTCTTC	CASSLGTSGRRYNEQFF